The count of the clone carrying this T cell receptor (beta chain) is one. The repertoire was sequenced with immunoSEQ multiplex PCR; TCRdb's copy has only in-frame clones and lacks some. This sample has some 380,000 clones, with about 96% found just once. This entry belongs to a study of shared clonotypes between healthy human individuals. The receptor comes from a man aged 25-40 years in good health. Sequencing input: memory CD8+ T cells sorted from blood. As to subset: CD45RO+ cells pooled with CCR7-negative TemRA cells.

This CDR3 is CASSIQGLLHGYTF. The CDR3 DNA is TGTGCCAGCAGCATCCAGGGACTGCTTCATGGCTACACCTTC. The V call is TRBV7-9, the J call TRBJ1-2, with D perhaps TRBD1 (5 bases). V dropped 5 bases and J dropped 6 bases, with 16 bases sitting between them. Germline CDR1 and CDR2: SEHNR and FQNEAQ (reference sequence). The CDR3 runs 14 residues. Drawing the rest from reference TRBV7-9 and TRBJ1-2, the complete variable domain is DTGVSQNPRHKITKRGQNVTFRCDPISEHNRLYWYRQTLGQGPEFLTYFQNEAQLEKSRLLSDRFSAERPKGSFSTLEIQRTEQGDSAMYLCASSIQGLLHGYTFGSGTRLTVV.